This T cell receptor beta chain was sequenced for a study of T cells in localized non-small cell lung cancer. Regarding this clone: Its specificity is not known.

The CDR3 sequence is 11 residues long. The ends were cut back, 6 bases at V and 1 base at J, with 4 bases in the middle. Germline loops: CDR1 SGDLS, CDR2 YYNGEE. General study findings and limits: Longer overall survival associated with higher blood T cell density; shorter survival with higher adjacent-lung clonality. Uninvolved adjacent lung, not tumor, had the highest T cell clonality.

Repertoires were generated with immunoSEQ multiplex PCR, while TCRdb's copy carries only in-frame clones and drops some. In the table there are under 100,000 clones, approximately 90% of which are singletons. V usage is TRBV9 and J usage is TRBJ1-2; D ambiguous. The clonotype originates from a woman aged 40-75 years with stage I squamous cell lung carcinoma. Here the sequenced sample was peripheral blood, taken before any cancer treatment. CDR3 DNA: TGTGCCAGCAACAGTAACTATGGCTACACCTTC. This codes for CASNSNYGYTF.